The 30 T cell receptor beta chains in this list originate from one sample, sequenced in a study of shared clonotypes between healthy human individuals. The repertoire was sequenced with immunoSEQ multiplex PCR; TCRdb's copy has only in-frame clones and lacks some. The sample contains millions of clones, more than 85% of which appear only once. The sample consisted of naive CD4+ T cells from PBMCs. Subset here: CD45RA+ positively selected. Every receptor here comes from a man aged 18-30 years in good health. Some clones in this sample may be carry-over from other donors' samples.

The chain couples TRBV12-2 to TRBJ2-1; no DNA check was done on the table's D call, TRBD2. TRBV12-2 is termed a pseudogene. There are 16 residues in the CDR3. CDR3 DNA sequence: TGTGCAAGTCGCTTAGCCCCTAGCGGGATAATCGATGAGCAGTTCTTC. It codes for CASRLAPSGIIDEQFF.

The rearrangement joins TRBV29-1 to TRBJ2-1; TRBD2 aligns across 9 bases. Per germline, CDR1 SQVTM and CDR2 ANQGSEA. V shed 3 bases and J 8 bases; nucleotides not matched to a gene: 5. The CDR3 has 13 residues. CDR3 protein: CSVDGTSRDEQFF. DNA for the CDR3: TGCAGCGTTGATGGGACTAGCCGCGATGAGCAGTTCTTC.

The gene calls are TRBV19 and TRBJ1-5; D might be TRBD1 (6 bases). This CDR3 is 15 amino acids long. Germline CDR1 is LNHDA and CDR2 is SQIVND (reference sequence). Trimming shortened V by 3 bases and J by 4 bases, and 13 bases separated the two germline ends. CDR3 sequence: CASSIGGTRNQPQHF. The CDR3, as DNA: TGTGCCAGTAGTATCGGAGGGACAAGAAATCAGCCCCAGCATTTT.

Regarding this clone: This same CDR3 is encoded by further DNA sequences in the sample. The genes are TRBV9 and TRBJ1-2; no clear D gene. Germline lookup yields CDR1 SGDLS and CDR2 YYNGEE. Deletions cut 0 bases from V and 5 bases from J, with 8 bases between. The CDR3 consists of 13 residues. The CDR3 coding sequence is TGTGCCAGCAGCGTAGCGGTTGGTTATGGCTACACCTTC. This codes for CASSVAVGYGYTF.

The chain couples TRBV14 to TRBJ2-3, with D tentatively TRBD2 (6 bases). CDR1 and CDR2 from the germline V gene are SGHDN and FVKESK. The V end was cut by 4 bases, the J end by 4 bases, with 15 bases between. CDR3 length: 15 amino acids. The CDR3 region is CASSLLGGIPDTQYF. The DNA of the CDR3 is TGTGCCAGCAGCCTCCTCGGAGGGATCCCAGATACGCAGTATTTT.

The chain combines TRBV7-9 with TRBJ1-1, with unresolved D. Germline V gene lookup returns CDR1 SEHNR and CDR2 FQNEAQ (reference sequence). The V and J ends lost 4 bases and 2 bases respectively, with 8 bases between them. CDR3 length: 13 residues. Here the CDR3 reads CASSWQPNTEAFF. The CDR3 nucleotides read TGTGCCAGCAGCTGGCAGCCCAACACTGAAGCTTTCTTT.

The chain's CDR3 is CASSPRATSVILETQYF. CDR3 DNA sequence: TGTGCCAGCAGCCCCCGAGCGACTAGCGTGATTTTGGAGACCCAGTACTTC. The chain combines TRBV7-9 with TRBJ2-5, with 8 bases matching TRBD2. Germline loops: CDR1 SEHNR, CDR2 FQNEAQ (reference sequence). This CDR3 is 17 amino acids long. After removal of 5 bases from V and 5 bases from J, the junction contained 16 bases not matched to a gene. Combining the CDR3 with reference TRBV7-9 and TRBJ2-5 gives the whole variable domain DTGVSQNPRHKITKRGQNVTFRCDPISEHNRLYWYRQTLGQGPEFLTYFQNEAQLEKSRLLSDRFSAERPKGSFSTLEIQRTEQGDSAMYLCASSPRATSVILETQYFGPGTRLLVL.

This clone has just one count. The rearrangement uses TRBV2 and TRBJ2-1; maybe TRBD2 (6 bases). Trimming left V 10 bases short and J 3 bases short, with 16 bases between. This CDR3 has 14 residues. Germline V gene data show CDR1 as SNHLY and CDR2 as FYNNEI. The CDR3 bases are TGTGCCACCAAAGCACGGGGGTACTACAATGAGCAGTTCTTC. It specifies CATKARGYYNEQFF.

CDR3: CAIRASAAYEQYF. CDR3 nucleotide sequence: TGTGCCATCAGGGCTAGCGCTGCCTACGAGCAGTACTTC. The chain recombines TRBV10-3 with TRBJ2-7; D is perhaps TRBD2 (6 bases). Trimming pared 6 bases from V and 2 bases from J, leaving 11 bases between. The CDR3 has 13 amino acids. Germline lookup yields CDR1 ENHRY and CDR2 SYGVKD.

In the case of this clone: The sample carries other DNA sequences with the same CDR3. CDR3 residues: CASSFRETQYF. DNA for the CDR3: TGTGCCAGCAGTTTCAGAGAGACCCAGTACTTC. V and J are TRBV28 and TRBJ2-5; unclear D gene. Germline assignment: CDR1 MDHEN and CDR2 SYDVKM. The CDR3 is made up of 11 amino acids. Trimming took 3 bases from V and 4 from J, leaving 3 bases between them. Using reference TRBV28 and TRBJ2-5 for the parts outside the CDR3, the full variable domain is DVKVTQSSRYLVKRTGEKVFLECVQDMDHENMFWYRQDPGLGLRLIYFSYDVKMKEKGDIPEGYSVSREKKERFSLILESASTNQTSMYLCASSFRETQYFGPGTRLLVL.

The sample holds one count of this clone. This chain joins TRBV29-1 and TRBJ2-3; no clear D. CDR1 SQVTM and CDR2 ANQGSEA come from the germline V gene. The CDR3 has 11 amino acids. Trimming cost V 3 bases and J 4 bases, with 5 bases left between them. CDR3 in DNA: TGCAGCGTTGATCTGGCAGATACGCAGTATTTT. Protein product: CSVDLADTQYF.

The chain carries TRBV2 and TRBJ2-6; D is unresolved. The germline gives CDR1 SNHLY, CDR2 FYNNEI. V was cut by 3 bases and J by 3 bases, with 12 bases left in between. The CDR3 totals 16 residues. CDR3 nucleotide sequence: TGTGCCAGCAGTGAGGTAGGCCTCGGTGGGGCCAACGTCCTGACTTTC. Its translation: CASSEVGLGGANVLTF.

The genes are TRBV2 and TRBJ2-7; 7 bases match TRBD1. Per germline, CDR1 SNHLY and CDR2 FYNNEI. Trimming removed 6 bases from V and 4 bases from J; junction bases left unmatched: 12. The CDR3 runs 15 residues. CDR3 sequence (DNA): TGTGCCAGCAGCGGAACCGGGACAGCCCTTTACGAGCAGTACTTC. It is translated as CASSGTGTALYEQYF.

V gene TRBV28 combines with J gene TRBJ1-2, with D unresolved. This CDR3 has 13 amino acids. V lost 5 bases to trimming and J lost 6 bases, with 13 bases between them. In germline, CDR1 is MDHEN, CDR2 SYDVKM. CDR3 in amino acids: CASSGGGKDGYTF. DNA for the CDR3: TGTGCCAGCAGTGGCGGAGGAAAGGATGGCTACACCTTC.

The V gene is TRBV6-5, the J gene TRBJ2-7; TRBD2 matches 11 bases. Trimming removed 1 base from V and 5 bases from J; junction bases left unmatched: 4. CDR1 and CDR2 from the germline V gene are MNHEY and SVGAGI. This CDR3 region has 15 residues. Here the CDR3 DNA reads TGTGCCAGCAGTTACTACACTAGCGGGAGCCACGAGCAGTACTTC. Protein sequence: CASSYYTSGSHEQYF.

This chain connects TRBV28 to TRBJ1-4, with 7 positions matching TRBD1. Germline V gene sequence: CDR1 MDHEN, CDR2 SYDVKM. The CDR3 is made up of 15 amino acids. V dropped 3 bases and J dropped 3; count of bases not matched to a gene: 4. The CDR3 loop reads CASSLAGQPNEKLFF. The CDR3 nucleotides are TGTGCCAGCAGTTTGGCGGGACAGCCTAATGAAAAACTGTTTTTT.

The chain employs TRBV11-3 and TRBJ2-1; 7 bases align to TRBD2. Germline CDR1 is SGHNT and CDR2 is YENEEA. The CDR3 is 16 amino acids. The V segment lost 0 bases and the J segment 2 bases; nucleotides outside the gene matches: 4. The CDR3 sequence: CASSLESGTTYNEQFF. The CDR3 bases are TGTGCCAGCAGCTTAGAGTCCGGGACTACCTACAATGAGCAGTTCTTC.

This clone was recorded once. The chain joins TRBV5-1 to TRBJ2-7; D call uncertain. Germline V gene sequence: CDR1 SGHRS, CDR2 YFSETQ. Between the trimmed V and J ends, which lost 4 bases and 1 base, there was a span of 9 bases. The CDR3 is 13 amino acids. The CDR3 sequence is CASSRIDSYEQYF. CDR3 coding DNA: TGCGCCAGCAGCCGAATCGATTCCTACGAGCAGTACTTC.

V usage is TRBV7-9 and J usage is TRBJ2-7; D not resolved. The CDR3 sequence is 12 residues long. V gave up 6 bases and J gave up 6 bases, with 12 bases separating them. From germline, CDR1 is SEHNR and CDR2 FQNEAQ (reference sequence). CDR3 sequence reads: CASSSTDFEQYF. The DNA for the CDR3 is TGTGCCAGCAGTTCTACTGACTTCGAGCAGTACTTC.

The CDR3 region has the DNA TGTGCCAGCAGTTTCCGACTAGCGACGGGGGAGACCCAGTACTTC. Its translation: CASSFRLATGETQYF. The chain couples TRBV27 to TRBJ2-5; 8 nucleotides match TRBD2. Germline CDR1 reads MNHEY; CDR2 reads SMNVEV (reference sequence). The CDR3 extends over 15 amino acids. V shed 3 bases, J shed 5 bases, and the junction held 8 bases outside the gene matches.

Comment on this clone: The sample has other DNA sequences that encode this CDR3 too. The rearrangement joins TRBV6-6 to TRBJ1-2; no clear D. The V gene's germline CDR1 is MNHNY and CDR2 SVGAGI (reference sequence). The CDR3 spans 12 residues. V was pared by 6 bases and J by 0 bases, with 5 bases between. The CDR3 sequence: CASSPSNYGYTF. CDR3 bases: TGTGCCAGCAGCCCCTCTAACTATGGCTACACCTTC.

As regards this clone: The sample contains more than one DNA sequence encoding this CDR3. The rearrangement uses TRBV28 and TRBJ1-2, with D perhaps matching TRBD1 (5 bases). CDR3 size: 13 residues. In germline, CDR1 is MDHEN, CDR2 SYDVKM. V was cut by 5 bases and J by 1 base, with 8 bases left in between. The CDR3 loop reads CASSPQGNYGYTF. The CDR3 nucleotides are TGTGCCAGCAGTCCGCAGGGTAACTATGGCTACACCTTC.

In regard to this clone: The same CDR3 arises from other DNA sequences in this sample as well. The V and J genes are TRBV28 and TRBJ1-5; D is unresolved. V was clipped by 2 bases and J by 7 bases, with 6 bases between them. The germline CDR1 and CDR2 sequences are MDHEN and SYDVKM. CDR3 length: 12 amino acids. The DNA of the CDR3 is TGTGCCAGCAGTTTACAAGGACAGCCCCAGCATTTT. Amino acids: CASSLQGQPQHF.

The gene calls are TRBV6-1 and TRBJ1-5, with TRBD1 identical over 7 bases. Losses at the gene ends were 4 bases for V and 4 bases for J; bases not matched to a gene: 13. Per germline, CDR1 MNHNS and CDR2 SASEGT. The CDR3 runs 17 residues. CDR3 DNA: TGTGCCAGCAGTGTAGCAGGAGGCAGGGGGGAAAATCAGCCCCAGCATTTT. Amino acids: CASSVAGGRGENQPQHF.

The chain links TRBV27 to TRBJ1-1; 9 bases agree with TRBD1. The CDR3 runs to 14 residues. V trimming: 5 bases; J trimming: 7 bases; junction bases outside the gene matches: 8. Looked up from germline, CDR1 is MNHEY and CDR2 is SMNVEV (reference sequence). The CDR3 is CASSLNRGLDEAFF. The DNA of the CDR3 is TGTGCCAGCAGTCTTAACAGGGGGCTTGATGAAGCTTTCTTT.

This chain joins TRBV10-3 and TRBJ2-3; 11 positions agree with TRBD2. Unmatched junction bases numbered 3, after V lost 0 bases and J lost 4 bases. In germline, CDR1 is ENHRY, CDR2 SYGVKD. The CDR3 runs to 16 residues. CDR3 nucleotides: TGTGCCATCAGTGAGTCTAGCGGGAGGGGGGCAGATACGCAGTATTTT. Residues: CAISESSGRGADTQYF.

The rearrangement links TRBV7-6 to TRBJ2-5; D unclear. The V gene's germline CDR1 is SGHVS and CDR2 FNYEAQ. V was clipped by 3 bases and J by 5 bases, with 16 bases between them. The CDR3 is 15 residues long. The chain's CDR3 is CASSFNPPTWETQYF. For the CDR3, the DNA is TGTGCCAGCAGCTTTAATCCTCCTACCTGGGAGACCCAGTACTTC.

In nucleotides, the CDR3 is TGTGCCAGCAGTCCCGCGGCTGGAAACACCATATATTTT. This sequence encodes CASSPAAGNTIYF. J is TRBJ1-3 and V is TRBV28, with D unresolved. Deletions cut 5 bases from V and 2 bases from J, with 7 bases between. Germline V gene sequence: CDR1 MDHEN, CDR2 SYDVKM. The CDR3 runs to 13 residues.

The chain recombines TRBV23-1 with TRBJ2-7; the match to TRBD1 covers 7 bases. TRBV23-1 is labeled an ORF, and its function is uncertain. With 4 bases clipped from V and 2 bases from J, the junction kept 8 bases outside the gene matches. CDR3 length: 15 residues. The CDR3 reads CASSPTGTAAYEQYF. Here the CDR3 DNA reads TGCGCCAGCAGTCCGACCGGGACAGCTGCCTACGAGCAGTACTTC.

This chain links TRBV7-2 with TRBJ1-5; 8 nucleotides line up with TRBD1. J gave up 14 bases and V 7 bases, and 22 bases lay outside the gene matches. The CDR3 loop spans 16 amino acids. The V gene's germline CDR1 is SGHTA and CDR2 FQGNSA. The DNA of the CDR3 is TGTGCCAGCACCAAAACTAATGACAGGGGCCTGCCGGTCGAGCATTTT. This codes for CASTKTNDRGLPVEHF.